The clone carrying this TCR beta chain was found a few times. The data are from a study of CD8+ T cells in alopecia areata. Across the whole study: Among treated patients, oral tofacitinib was administered at 5 to 10 mg twice daily. The tofacitinib course ran for 6 to 18 months and was followed by 6 months off drug.

As to treatment: oral pan-JAK inhibitor, 5-10 mg twice daily. Investigators isolated RNA and reverse transcribed it into cDNA to act as the sequencing template. Sequenced by immunoSEQ multiplex PCR; TCRdb stores in-frame clones only, minus some. This sample has some 130,000 clones; about 59% occur once, and the top ten carry roughly 15%. Germline V gene data show CDR1 as LNHDA and CDR2 as SQIVND (reference sequence). V gave up 2 bases and J gave up 0 bases, with 8 bases separating them. This CDR3 has 15 residues. This receptor was identified in a human donor with alopecia areata. This chain links TRBV19 with TRBJ1-5, with D unclear. The material was CD8+ T cells sorted from blood, obtained at week 4, from a patient treated with tofacitinib. The CDR3 spells CASSIRVSSNQPQHF. In DNA form, the CDR3 reads TGTGCCAGTAGTATAAGGGTCTCTAGCAATCAGCCCCAGCATTTT.